This T cell receptor beta chain was recorded in a study of T cells expressing NK-cell markers. Whole-study context: Obtained from sorted CD3+CD56+NKG2C+, CD3+CD56+NKG2C- and CD3+CD56-NKG2C+ T cells were the TCR beta repertoires. Eight donors were sequenced, of whom seven were HCMV-seropositive, while the remaining one was HCMV-seronegative.

TCRdb reanalyzed the 5' RACE reads, giving one entry per CDR3 protein sequence and no DNA. This table holds about 460,000 distinct CDR3 sequences. CDR1 and CDR2 (germline): LGHDT, YNNKEL (reference sequence). The CDR3 contains 16 residues. Concerning this clonotype itself: Its antigen is unidentified.

Study findings and constraints: The contribution of dominant NKG2C+ clonotypes to CD8+ T cells in a handful of donors was roughly 1.0-7.5%. The leading position in the CD3+CD56-NKG2C+ fraction of several donors also went to these clonotypes.

The chain joins TRBV3-1 to TRBJ2-4. Sequenced sample: blood T cells: a sorted CD56 or NKG2C T cell subset, CD4+ or CD8+ T cells, or bulk PBMC T cells (not recorded which). The sequence came from a woman aged 45-65 years in good health. CDR3 loop: CASSQEYRDSKNIQYF.